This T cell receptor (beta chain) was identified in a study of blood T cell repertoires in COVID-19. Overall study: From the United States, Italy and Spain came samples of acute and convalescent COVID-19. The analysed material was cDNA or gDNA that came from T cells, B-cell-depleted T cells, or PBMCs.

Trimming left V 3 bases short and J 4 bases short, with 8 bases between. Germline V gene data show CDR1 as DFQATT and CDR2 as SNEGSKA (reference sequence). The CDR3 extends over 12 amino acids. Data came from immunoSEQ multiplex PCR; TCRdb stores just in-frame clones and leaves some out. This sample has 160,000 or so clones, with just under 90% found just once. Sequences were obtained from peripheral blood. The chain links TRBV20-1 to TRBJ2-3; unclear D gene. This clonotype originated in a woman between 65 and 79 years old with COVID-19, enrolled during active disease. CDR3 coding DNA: TGCAGTGCTAGTGAGCCGGCAGATACGCAGTATTTT. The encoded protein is CSASEPADTQYF.